Below, 2 T cell receptor beta chains from the same sample are listed, as sequenced in a study of blood T cells in healthy people across ages. The second PCR ran about 6 to 11 cycles with a sample-barcoded 5' primer and J-beta primers. TCRdb independently ran MiXCR on the 5' RACE reads; one entry per CDR3 protein. The table shows approximately 810,000 distinct CDR3 sequences, with about 36% occurring only once. Sequencing input: blood. Receptor source: a man aged 18 to 30 in good health.

Turning to this clonotype: A much larger clone differs by one base, so this may be a read error. This chain connects TRBV20-1 to TRBJ2-3, with D perhaps TRBD1 or TRBD2 (5 bases each). The CDR3 loop spans 17 amino acids. In germline, CDR1 is DFQATT, CDR2 SNEGSKA (reference sequence). In nucleotides, the CDR3 is TGCAGTGCTAGTGGGGACGGGGCAGAAGCTAGCACAGATGCGCAGTATTTT. This encodes CSASGDGAEASTDAQYF.

The chain joins TRBV6-5 to TRBJ1-1; maybe TRBD1 (6 bases). The CDR3 length is 15 residues. V lost 0 bases and J lost 10, with 18 bases in between. The V gene's germline CDR1 is MNHEY and CDR2 SVGAGI. CDR3 residues: CASSYSGGLGGGAFF. The CDR3, as DNA: TGTGCCAGCAGTTACTCGGGGGGCCTGGGAGGAGGAGCTTTCTTT.